This TCR beta chain was retrieved from a study of human T cells and chemical hapten exposure. Whole-study context: The sensitizing agent was 2% DPC, placed on approximately 2 cm by approximately 2 cm of upper inner arm skin. From small differences in pooled library volume came most of the variation in per-sample TCR yields. For the roughly 26-week duration of the study, patients were given weekly doses of diphenylcyclopropenone on the scalp. Study-wide results and limits: TCRs at high frequency, those above 1 in 1000, did not change with DPC sensitization.

This clonotype was detected a few times. Antigen specificity is unknown. Time point indicated: pre-sensitization, week 0. Sample treatment: therapeutic diphenylcyclopropenone sensitization with weekly scalp DPC. In TCRdb, the RACE reads were re-called with MiXCR into one record per CDR3 protein. The sample lists about 120,000 distinct CDR3 sequences, roughly 14% occurring once. V shed 4 bases and J shed 5 bases, with 12 bases lying between them. The CDR3 is 13 amino acids. Germline lookup yields CDR1 SQVTM and CDR2 ANQGSEA. Sequenced here: whole blood, sampled in connection with sensitization to the hapten diphenylcyclopropenone (DPC). The chain joins TRBV29-1 to TRBJ1-5; a weak D match, TRBD1 (5 bases). This receptor was taken from a woman between 18 and 30 years old with alopecia areata. Some clones in this sample may be carry-over from other donors' samples. The CDR3 coding sequence is TGCAGCGTTGGGGGCCCTCCGGATCAGCCCCAGCATTTT. It specifies CSVGGPPDQPQHF.